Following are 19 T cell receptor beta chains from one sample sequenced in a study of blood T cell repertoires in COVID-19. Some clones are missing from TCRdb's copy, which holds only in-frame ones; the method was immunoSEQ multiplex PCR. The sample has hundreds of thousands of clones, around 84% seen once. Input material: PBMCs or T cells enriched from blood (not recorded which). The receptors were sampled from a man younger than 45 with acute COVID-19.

CDR3 amino acids: CASSLGGGGQPQHF. CDR3 DNA: TGTGCCAGCAGCTTGGGAGGCGGGGGGCAGCCCCAGCATTTT. This rearrangement joins TRBV5-6 to TRBJ1-5, with D possibly being TRBD1 (5 bases). Germline V gene lookup returns CDR1 SGHDT and CDR2 YYEEEE. Trimming removed 0 bases at V and 7 bases at J, with 11 bases between. The CDR3 totals 14 residues.

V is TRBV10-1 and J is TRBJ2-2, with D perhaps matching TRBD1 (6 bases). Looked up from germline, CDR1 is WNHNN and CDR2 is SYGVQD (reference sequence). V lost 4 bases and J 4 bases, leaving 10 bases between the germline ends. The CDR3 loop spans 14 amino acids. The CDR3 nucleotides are TGCGCCAGCAGTGGTGGACAGTCCACCGGGGAGCTGTTTTTT. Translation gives CASSGGQSTGELFF.

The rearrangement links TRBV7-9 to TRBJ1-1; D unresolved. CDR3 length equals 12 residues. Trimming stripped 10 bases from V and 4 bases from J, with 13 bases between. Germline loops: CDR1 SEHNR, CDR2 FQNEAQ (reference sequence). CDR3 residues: CATTRGGTEAFF. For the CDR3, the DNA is TGTGCCACCACTCGGGGTGGCACTGAAGCTTTCTTT.

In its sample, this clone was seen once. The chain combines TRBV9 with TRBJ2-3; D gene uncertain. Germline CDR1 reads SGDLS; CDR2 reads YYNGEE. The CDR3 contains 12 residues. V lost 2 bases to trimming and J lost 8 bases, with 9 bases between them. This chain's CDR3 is CASSVEQSTQYF. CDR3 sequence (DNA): TGTGCCAGCAGCGTTGAGCAAAGTACGCAGTATTTT.

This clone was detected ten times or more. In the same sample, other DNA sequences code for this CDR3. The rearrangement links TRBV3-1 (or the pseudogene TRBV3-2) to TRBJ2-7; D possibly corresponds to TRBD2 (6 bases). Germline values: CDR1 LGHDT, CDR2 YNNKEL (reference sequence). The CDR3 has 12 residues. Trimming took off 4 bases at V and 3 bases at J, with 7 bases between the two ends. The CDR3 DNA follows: TGTGCCAGCAGCCGGGGGGTCTACGAGCAGTACTTC. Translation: CASSRGVYEQYF.

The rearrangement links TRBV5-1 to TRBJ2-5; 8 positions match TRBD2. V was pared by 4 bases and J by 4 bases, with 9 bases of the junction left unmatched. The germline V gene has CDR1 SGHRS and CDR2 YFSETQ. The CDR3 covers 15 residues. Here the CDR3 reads CASSGSAGGGETQYF. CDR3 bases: TGCGCCAGCAGCGGGTCGGCGGGGGGCGGAGAGACCCAGTACTTC.

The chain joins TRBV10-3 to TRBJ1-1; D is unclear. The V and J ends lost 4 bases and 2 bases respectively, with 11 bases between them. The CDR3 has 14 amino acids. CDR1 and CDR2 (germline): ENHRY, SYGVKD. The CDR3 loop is CAISGLGRNTEAFF. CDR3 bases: TGTGCCATCAGTGGTCTGGGCCGTAACACTGAAGCTTTCTTT.

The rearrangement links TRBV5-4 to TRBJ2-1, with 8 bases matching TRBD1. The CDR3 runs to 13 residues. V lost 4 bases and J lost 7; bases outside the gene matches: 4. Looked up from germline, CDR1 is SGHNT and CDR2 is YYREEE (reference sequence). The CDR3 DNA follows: TGTGCCAGCAGCGGACAGGGTTTTAATGAGCAGTTCTTC. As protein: CASSGQGFNEQFF.

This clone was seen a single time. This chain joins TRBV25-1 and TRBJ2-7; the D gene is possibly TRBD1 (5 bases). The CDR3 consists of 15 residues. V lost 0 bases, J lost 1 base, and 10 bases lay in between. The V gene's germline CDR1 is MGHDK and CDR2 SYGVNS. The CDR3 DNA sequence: TGTGCCAGCAGTGAATATGGCAGGGTTTCCTACGAGCAGTACTTC. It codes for CASSEYGRVSYEQYF.

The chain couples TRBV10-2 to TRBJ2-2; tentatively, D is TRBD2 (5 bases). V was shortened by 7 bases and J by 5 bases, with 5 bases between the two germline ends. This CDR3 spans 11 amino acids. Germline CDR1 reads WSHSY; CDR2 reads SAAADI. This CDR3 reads CASTGTGELFF. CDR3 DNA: TGCGCCAGCACGGGAACCGGGGAGCTGTTTTTT.

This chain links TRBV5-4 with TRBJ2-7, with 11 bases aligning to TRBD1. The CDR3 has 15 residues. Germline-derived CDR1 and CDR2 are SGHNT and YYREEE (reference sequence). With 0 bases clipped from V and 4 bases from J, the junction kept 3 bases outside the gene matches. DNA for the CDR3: TGTGCCAGCAGCTTGGAGGGGACAGGGGGATACGAGCAGTACTTC. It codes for CASSLEGTGGYEQYF.

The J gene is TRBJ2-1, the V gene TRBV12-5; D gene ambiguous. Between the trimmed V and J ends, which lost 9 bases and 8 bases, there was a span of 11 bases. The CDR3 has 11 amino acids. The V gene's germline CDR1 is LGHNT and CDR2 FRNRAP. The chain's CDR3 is CARGVDDEQFF. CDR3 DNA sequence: TGTGCTAGGGGCGTTGACGATGAGCAGTTCTTC.

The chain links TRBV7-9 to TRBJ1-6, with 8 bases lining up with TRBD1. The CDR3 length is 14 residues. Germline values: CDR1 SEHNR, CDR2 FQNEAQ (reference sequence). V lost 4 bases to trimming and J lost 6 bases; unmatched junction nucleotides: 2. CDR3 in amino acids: CASSSTGVNSPLHF. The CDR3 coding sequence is TGTGCCAGCAGCTCGACAGGGGTTAATTCACCCCTCCACTTT.

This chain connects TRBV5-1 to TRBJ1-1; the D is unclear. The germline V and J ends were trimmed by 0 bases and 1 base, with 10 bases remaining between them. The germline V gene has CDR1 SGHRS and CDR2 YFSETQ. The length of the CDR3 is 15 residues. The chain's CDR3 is CASSLAERSNTEAFF. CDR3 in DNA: TGCGCCAGCAGCTTGGCCGAGAGATCGAACACTGAAGCTTTCTTT.

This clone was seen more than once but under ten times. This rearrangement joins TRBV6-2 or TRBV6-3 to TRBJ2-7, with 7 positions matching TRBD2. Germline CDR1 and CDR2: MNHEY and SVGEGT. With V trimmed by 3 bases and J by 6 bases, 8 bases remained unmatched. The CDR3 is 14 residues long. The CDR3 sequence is CASSYSGTTREQYF. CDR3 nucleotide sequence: TGTGCCAGCAGTTATTCCGGGACTACGCGCGAGCAGTACTTC.

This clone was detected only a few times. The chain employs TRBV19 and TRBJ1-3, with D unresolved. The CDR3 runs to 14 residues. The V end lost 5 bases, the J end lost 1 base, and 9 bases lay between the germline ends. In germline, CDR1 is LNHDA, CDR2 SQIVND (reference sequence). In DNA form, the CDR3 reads TGTGCCAGTAGTCCCCGGTCGTCTGGAAACACCATATATTTT. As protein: CASSPRSSGNTIYF.

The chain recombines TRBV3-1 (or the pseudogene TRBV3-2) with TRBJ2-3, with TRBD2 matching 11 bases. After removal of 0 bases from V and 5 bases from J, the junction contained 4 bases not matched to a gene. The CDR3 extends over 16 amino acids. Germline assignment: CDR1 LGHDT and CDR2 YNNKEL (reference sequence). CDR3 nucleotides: TGTGCCAGCAGCCAAGATGGACTAGCGGGTAGAGATACGCAGTATTTT. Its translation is CASSQDGLAGRDTQYF.

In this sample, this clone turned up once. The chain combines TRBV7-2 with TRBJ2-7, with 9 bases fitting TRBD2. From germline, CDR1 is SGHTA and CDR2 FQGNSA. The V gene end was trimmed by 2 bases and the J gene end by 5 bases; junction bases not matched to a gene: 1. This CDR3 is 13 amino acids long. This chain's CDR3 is CASSLIAGDEQYF. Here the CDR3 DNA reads TGTGCCAGCAGCTTAATAGCGGGGGACGAGCAGTACTTC.

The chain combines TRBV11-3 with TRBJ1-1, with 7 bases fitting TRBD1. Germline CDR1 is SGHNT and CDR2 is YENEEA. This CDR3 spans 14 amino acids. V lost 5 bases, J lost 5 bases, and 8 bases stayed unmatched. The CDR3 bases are TGTGCCAGCAGCGCGACAGGGTATGGGACTGAAGCTTTCTTT. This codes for CASSATGYGTEAFF.